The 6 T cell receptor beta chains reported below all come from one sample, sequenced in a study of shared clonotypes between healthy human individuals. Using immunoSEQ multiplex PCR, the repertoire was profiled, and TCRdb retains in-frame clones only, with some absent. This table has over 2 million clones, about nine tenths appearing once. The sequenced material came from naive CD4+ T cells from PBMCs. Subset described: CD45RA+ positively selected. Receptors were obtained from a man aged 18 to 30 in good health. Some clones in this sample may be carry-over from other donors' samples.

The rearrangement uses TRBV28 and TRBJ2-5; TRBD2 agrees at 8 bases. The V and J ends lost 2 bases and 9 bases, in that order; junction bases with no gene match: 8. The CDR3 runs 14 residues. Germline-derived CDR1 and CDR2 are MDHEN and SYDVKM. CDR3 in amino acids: CASSLLAGPGSQYF. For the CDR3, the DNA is TGTGCCAGCAGTTTACTAGCGGGCCCTGGGTCCCAGTACTTC.

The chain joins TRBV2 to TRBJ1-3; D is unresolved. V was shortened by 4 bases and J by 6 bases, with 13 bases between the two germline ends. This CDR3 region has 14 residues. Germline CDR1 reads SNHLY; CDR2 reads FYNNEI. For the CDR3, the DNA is TGTGCCAGCAGTGTTGGTCGTTGGGAAAACACCATATATTTT. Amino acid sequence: CASSVGRWENTIYF.

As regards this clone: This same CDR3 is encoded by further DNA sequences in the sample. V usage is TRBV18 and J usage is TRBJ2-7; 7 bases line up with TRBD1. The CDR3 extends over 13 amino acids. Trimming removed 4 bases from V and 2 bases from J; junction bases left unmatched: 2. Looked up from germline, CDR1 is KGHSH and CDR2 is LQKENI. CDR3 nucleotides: TGTGCCAGCTCACTAGGGACAGCCTACGAGCAGTACTTC. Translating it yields CASSLGTAYEQYF.

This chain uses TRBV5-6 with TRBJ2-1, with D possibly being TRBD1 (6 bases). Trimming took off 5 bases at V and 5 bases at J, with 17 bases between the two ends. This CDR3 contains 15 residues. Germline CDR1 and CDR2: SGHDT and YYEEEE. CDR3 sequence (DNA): TGTGCCAGCAGGCCCAGGGGTCGAAGGGACAATGAGCAGTTCTTC. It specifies CASRPRGRRDNEQFF.

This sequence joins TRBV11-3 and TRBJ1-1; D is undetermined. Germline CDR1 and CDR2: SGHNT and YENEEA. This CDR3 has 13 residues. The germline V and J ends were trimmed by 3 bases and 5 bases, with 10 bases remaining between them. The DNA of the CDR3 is TGTGCCAGCAGCTTGACCCGGGGTACTGAAGCTTTCTTT. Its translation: CASSLTRGTEAFF.

The CDR3 region is CASSPRGEGFLRETQYF. DNA of the CDR3: TGCGCCAGCAGCCCTCGGGGGGAGGGGTTTTTGCGAGAGACCCAGTACTTC. This rearrangement joins TRBV4-1 to TRBJ2-5; the match to TRBD2 covers 7 bases. The V gene's germline CDR1 is MGHRA and CDR2 YSYEKL. There are 17 residues in the CDR3. The trim removed 4 bases at V and 4 bases at J, leaving 15 bases unmatched.